One sample yielded the 22 T cell receptor beta chains listed below, sequenced in a study of control samples from healthy donors and cancer patients. Here immunoSEQ multiplex PCR was the method, and the copy in TCRdb shows in-frame clones only, minus some. The sample includes approximately 40,000 clones, more than 65% of them seen just once. Sequences were obtained from formalin-fixed, paraffin-embedded tissue. Receptor source: a male donor with melanoma.

The chain joins TRBV10-2 to TRBJ2-3; no reliable D call. The CDR3 is 12 residues long. Between the trimmed V and J ends, which lost 6 bases and 6 bases, there was a span of 10 bases. The germline V gene has CDR1 WSHSY and CDR2 SAAADI. The CDR3 DNA follows: TGCGCCAGCAGAGACCCTTCTGATACGCAGTATTTT. It encodes CASRDPSDTQYF.

This chain joins TRBV29-1 and TRBJ1-5; 8 nucleotides line up with TRBD1. Germline V lookup: CDR1 SQVTM, CDR2 ANQGSEA. The V and J ends lost 7 bases and 7 bases, in that order; junction bases with no gene match: 9. The CDR3 has 13 amino acids. In DNA form, the CDR3 reads TGCAGCGCCACTCAGGGGGCCGGACAGCCCCAGCATTTT. Encoded protein: CSATQGAGQPQHF.

The chain employs TRBV14 and TRBJ1-1; D may be TRBD1 (5 bases). The V and J ends lost 0 bases and 5 bases respectively, with 7 bases between them. CDR3 size: 13 residues. Germline V gene lookup returns CDR1 SGHDN and CDR2 FVKESK. In nucleotides, the CDR3 is TGTGCCAGCAGCCAAGACAGGGAAACTGAAGCTTTCTTT. This translates into CASSQDRETEAFF.

The chain has TRBV28 and TRBJ1-2, with 8 bases aligning to TRBD1. The V gene's germline CDR1 is MDHEN and CDR2 SYDVKM. The ends lost 7 bases at V and 1 base at J; junction bases unmatched: 8. This CDR3 has 15 amino acids. The CDR3 coding sequence is TGTGCCAGCATCTACCGGGACAGGCTTAACTATGGCTACACCTTC. This gives the protein CASIYRDRLNYGYTF.

This clone was observed at least ten times. The chain recombines TRBV10-1 with TRBJ2-1; D not certain. The CDR3 contains 14 residues. Trimming cost V 5 bases and J 8 bases, with 16 bases left between them. Germline-derived CDR1 and CDR2 are WNHNN and SYGVQD (reference sequence). CDR3 residues: CASSHRSPRDEQFF. Here the CDR3 DNA reads TGCGCCAGCAGTCACCGTAGCCCCCGAGATGAGCAGTTCTTC.

This clone was recorded at least ten times. The rearrangement uses TRBV28 and TRBJ2-7, with 7 positions matching TRBD2. This CDR3 region has 13 residues. Trimming took 7 bases from V and 0 from J; bases not matched to a gene: 3. Germline CDR1 reads MDHEN; CDR2 reads SYDVKM. The CDR3 DNA reads as TGTGCCAGCAAGGGGAGGGGCTCCTACGAGCAGTACTTC. Its translation is CASKGRGSYEQYF. Variable domain in full (rest from reference TRBV28 and TRBJ2-7): DVKVTQSSRYLVKRTGEKVFLECVQDMDHENMFWYRQDPGLGLRLIYFSYDVKMKEKGDIPEGYSVSREKKERFSLILESASTNQTSMYLCASKGRGSYEQYFGPGTRLTVT.

The V and J genes are TRBV6-5 and TRBJ1-2, with D possibly TRBD1 on 6 matching bases. The CDR3 has 15 residues. Trimming took off 6 bases at V and 8 bases at J, with 22 bases between the two ends. The germline gives CDR1 MNHEY, CDR2 SVGAGI. CDR3 region: CASRINGGREYGYTF. The CDR3 DNA reads TGTGCCAGCAGAATTAATGGGGGGCGCGAGTACGGCTACACCTTC.

The CDR3 DNA follows: TGTGCCAGCAGTTTATTCGTTCCGGGACTAGCGGATATCGATGAGCAGTTCTTC. This encodes CASSLFVPGLADIDEQFF. The V call is TRBV28, the J call TRBJ2-1; 11 bases are shared with TRBD2. With V trimmed by 1 base and J by 8 bases, 13 bases remained unmatched. CDR1 MDHEN and CDR2 SYDVKM come from the germline V gene. CDR3 size: 18 residues.

This clone has only a few counts. The V gene is TRBV5-1, the J gene TRBJ2-1; tentative D call: TRBD1 (5 bases). V dropped 4 bases and J dropped 2 bases, with 16 bases sitting between them. This CDR3 region has 16 residues. The germline V gene encodes CDR1 SGHRS and CDR2 YFSETQ. CDR3 bases: TGCGCCAGCAGCCCAGACCCAGGGAATGCCTACAATGAGCAGTTCTTC. It encodes CASSPDPGNAYNEQFF.

The chain combines TRBV19 with TRBJ2-5, with D maybe TRBD2 (7 bases). Germline CDR1 and CDR2: LNHDA and SQIVND (reference sequence). The CDR3 length is 15 residues. V gave up 4 bases and J gave up 1 base, with 13 bases separating them. The CDR3 is CASSTPRGAQETQYF. CDR3 bases: TGTGCCAGTAGTACCCCACGGGGGGCCCAAGAGACCCAGTACTTC.

The J gene is TRBJ2-4, the V gene TRBV4-1; tentative D call: TRBD2 (5 bases). CDR1 is MGHRA, CDR2 YSYEKL, per germline. Trimming removed 3 bases at V and 2 bases at J, with 8 bases between. The CDR3 length is 14 residues. As DNA, the CDR3 is TGCGCCAGCAGCCAGGGCGGGTCCAAAAACATTCAGTACTTC. Amino acid sequence: CASSQGGSKNIQYF.

This clone came up a few times. The V gene is TRBV6-1, the J gene TRBJ2-2; 8 positions agree with TRBD2. The CDR3 covers 16 residues. V gave up 1 base and J gave up 1 base; unmatched junction bases: 2. The germline V gene has CDR1 MNHNS and CDR2 SASEGT. CDR3 residues: CASSEVLAGNTGELFF. The CDR3 DNA sequence: TGTGCCAGCAGTGAAGTCCTAGCGGGGAACACCGGGGAGCTGTTTTTT.

This rearrangement joins TRBV2 to TRBJ1-2, with D unresolved. This CDR3 contains 13 residues. The V end was cut by 6 bases, the J end by 0 bases, with 8 bases between. CDR1 is SNHLY, CDR2 FYNNEI, per germline. In nucleotides, the CDR3 is TGTGCCAGCAGGCGACTTTCTAACTATGGCTACACCTTC. Protein product: CASRRLSNYGYTF.

The rearrangement joins TRBV24-1 to TRBJ1-2; D is perhaps TRBD1 (5 bases). The V end lost 3 bases, the J end lost 5 bases, and 18 bases lay between the germline ends. Germline assignment: CDR1 KGHDR and CDR2 SFDVKD. The CDR3 spans 16 residues. The CDR3 here is CATSDPNAGQLYGYTF. The CDR3 coding sequence is TGTGCCACCAGTGATCCAAACGCAGGACAACTATATGGCTACACCTTC.

The chain employs TRBV29-1 and TRBJ2-2; D gene ambiguous. The CDR3 runs 13 residues. The germline CDR1 and CDR2 sequences are SQVTM and ANQGSEA. Trimming pared 4 bases from V and 3 bases from J, leaving 9 bases between. The CDR3 is CSVGRAHTGELFF. The CDR3 nucleotides are TGCAGCGTTGGTAGAGCACACACCGGGGAGCTGTTTTTT.

The chain recombines TRBV30 with TRBJ2-1; D perhaps matches TRBD2 (6 bases). Germline values: CDR1 GTSNPN, CDR2 SVGIG (reference sequence). The CDR3 covers 14 residues. The V gene lost 5 bases and the J gene lost 7 bases, with 18 bases spanning the gap. CDR3 bases: TGTGCCTGGGGGCGGGGTTCTCAGGGTAATGAGCAGTTCTTC. Translated, it gives CAWGRGSQGNEQFF.

The chain combines TRBV6-5 with TRBJ2-1; 8 bases line up with TRBD2. There are 11 residues in the CDR3. V shed 6 bases and J 8 bases; nucleotides not matched to a gene: 0. Germline CDR1 is MNHEY and CDR2 is SVGAGI. The CDR3 DNA reads as TGTGCCAGCAGCGGGGGGGATGAGCAGTTCTTC. Protein sequence: CASSGGDEQFF.

The chain combines TRBV7-9 with TRBJ2-5; D uncertain. V lost 3 bases and J lost 5, with 13 bases in between. Germline V gene sequence: CDR1 SEHNR, CDR2 FQNEAQ (reference sequence). This CDR3 region has 14 residues. The CDR3 DNA follows: TGTGCCAGCAGCTTCAGAGGAATTGTGGAGACCCAGTACTTC. Its protein is CASSFRGIVETQYF.

This sequence joins TRBV28 and TRBJ1-1; TRBD1 is a possible D gene (5 bases). Germline V lookup: CDR1 MDHEN, CDR2 SYDVKM. This CDR3 contains 14 residues. The V end was cut by 5 bases, the J end by 4 bases, with 14 bases between. As DNA, the CDR3 is TGTGCCAGCAGTCTTATTACAGGATCCACTGAAGCTTTCTTT. It encodes CASSLITGSTEAFF.

Notes on this clone: A much larger clone differs from this one at a single base, so this may be a read error. Other DNA sequences of this sample code for an identical CDR3. This sequence joins TRBV7-9 and TRBJ1-2, with D perhaps matching TRBD1 (5 bases). V was shortened by 9 bases and J by 5 bases, with 22 bases between the two germline ends. The CDR3 sequence is 15 residues long. From germline, CDR1 is SEHNR and CDR2 FQNEAQ (reference sequence). In nucleotides, the CDR3 is TGTGCCAGTAGCCCCAGGGCCCTAGACCTTTATGGCTACACCTTC. This translates into CASSPRALDLYGYTF.

The chain has TRBV11-2 and TRBJ2-3, with D perhaps matching TRBD2 (5 bases). CDR1 is SGHAT and CDR2 is FQNNGV in the germline V gene. The CDR3 is 17 residues long. The V end was cut by 5 bases, the J end by 1 base, with 19 bases between. DNA of the CDR3: TGTGCCAGCAGCCCTAATCACCTGGAGGCGGGCACAGATACGCAGTATTTT. It is translated as CASSPNHLEAGTDTQYF.

J is TRBJ2-1 and V is TRBV18, with a tentative D call TRBD2 (5 bases). CDR1 is KGHSH, CDR2 LQKENI, per germline. CDR3 length: 17 amino acids. Trimming pared 0 bases from V and 0 bases from J, leaving 12 bases between. The CDR3 bases are TGTGCCAGCTCACCACCCGGGTTGGGGAGCTCCTACAATGAGCAGTTCTTC. It specifies CASSPPGLGSSYNEQFF.